This TCR beta chain was found in a study of shared clonotypes between healthy human individuals. Study-level results: Tissue TCR repertoires likely differ from these blood-only repertoires.

The assay was immunoSEQ multiplex PCR, and TCRdb's table has in-frame clones only and misses some. The data show some 1 million clones, around 76% seen once. This CDR3 contains 16 residues. The germline gives CDR1 MNHNS, CDR2 SASEGT. Unmatched junction bases numbered 7, after V lost 3 bases and J lost 2 bases. This clone was observed a single time. Antigen specificity is unknown. This sequence was found in a man aged 18 to 30 in good health. The sequenced sample was memory CD4+ T cells sorted from blood. Subset here: CD45RA-negative fraction. This rearrangement joins TRBV6-1 to TRBJ2-5, with 9 bases aligning to TRBD2. Here the CDR3 reads CASSDVAGGPQETQYF. DNA of the CDR3: TGTGCCAGCAGTGACGTTGCGGGGGGGCCTCAAGAGACCCAGTACTTC.